Included here is one T cell receptor (beta chain) sequence, with context. Its antigen is still unknown. The second PCR ran about 6 to 12 cycles with a sample-barcoded 5' primer and J-beta primers. Sequencing recovered at least 2.5 million CDR3-containing paired-end reads from each sample. One entry per CDR3 protein results from TCRdb running MiXCR on the 5' RACE reads. The repertoire includes under 2 million distinct CDR3 sequences, 30% to 40% of them detected once, and around 11% sits in the top ten. The sample belongs to a study of blood T cells in healthy people across ages. Germline values: CDR1 SGDLS, CDR2 YYNGEE. The CDR3 loop spans 13 amino acids. Trimming took off 4 bases at V and 7 bases at J, with 12 bases between the two ends. General observations from the study: There was no known CMV status for donors, so expanded clonotype changes were possibly confounded.

The rearrangement links TRBV9 to TRBJ2-1, with D possibly matching TRBD1 (6 bases). Material for sequencing was blood. This receptor was obtained from a woman younger than 45 in good health. This chain's CDR3 is CASSSGQWNEQFF. CDR3 in DNA: TGTGCCAGCAGCAGTGGACAGTGGAATGAGCAGTTCTTC.